One sample yielded the 32 T cell receptor beta chains listed below, sequenced in a study of blood T cell repertoires in COVID-19. Clones were read by immunoSEQ multiplex PCR, and TCRdb kept only the in-frame ones, dropping some. The data hold around 140,000 clones, with around 86% observed a single time. Sequences were obtained from PBMCs or T cells enriched from blood (not recorded which). Source of these receptors: a man aged 60-69 years who had recovered from COVID-19.

The V and J genes are TRBV4-1 and TRBJ1-3, with D hard to call. The CDR3 has 15 amino acids. In germline, CDR1 is MGHRA, CDR2 YSYEKL. Trimming took 2 bases from V and 0 from J, leaving 8 bases between them. The CDR3 region is CASSQPSVSGNTIYF. CDR3 in DNA: TGCGCCAGCAGCCAACCCTCCGTCTCTGGAAACACCATATATTTT.

J is TRBJ1-6 and V is TRBV6-5, with D possibly matching TRBD1 (6 bases). V was pared by 7 bases and J by 9 bases, with 16 bases between. The CDR3 extends over 14 amino acids. CDR1 and CDR2 from the germline V gene are MNHEY and SVGAGI. The CDR3 DNA reads TGTGCCAGCAAGATCAGGGGACCATCTTCACCCCTCCACTTT. Translating gives CASKIRGPSSPLHF.

The chain recombines TRBV2 with TRBJ1-3; D ambiguous. Trimming took off 4 bases at V and 0 bases at J, with 10 bases between the two ends. This CDR3 has 15 amino acids. Germline CDR1 SNHLY, CDR2 FYNNEI. CDR3 in amino acids: CASSGSVLSGNTIYF. CDR3 nucleotide sequence: TGTGCCAGCAGTGGTTCAGTCCTCTCTGGAAACACCATATATTTT.

The gene calls are TRBV7-8 and TRBJ1-2, with 9 bases fitting TRBD1. CDR1 and CDR2 from the germline V gene are SGHVS and FQNEAQ. This CDR3 has 16 amino acids. V shed 5 bases, J shed 8 bases, and the junction held 15 bases outside the gene matches. The CDR3 is CASSPSTGGGGWGYTF. The CDR3 DNA is TGTGCCAGCAGCCCGAGCACAGGGGGCGGGGGTTGGGGCTACACCTTC.

This chain links TRBV27 with TRBJ2-7; 8 positions agree with TRBD1. CDR1 MNHEY and CDR2 SMNVEV come from the germline V gene (reference sequence). V was clipped by 5 bases and J by 10 bases; unmatched bases: 7. The CDR3 covers 12 residues. Here the CDR3 reads CASSQGQGLQYF. In DNA, the CDR3 is TGTGCCAGCAGTCAAGGACAGGGCCTTCAGTACTTC.

In the case of this clone: One end of the junction does not line up with germline, which may come from a read error. The chain carries TRBV6-1 and TRBJ1-2; D gene unclear. This CDR3 is 14 amino acids long. Germline V lookup: CDR1 MNHNS, CDR2 SASEGT. The CDR3: CASTERSTLEGYTF. CDR3 DNA: TGTGCCAGCACTGAAAGGTCCACCCTAGAAGGCTACACCTTC.

The chain joins TRBV11-2 to TRBJ2-7; D not certain. Germline values: CDR1 SGHAT, CDR2 FQNNGV. This CDR3 comprises 11 residues. V shed 1 base and J shed 8 bases, with 6 bases lying between them. The CDR3 DNA reads as TGTGCCAGCAGCTTAGGAGTGCAGCAGTACTTC. Translated, it gives CASSLGVQQYF. Using reference TRBV11-2 and TRBJ2-7 for the parts outside the CDR3, the full variable domain is EAGVAQSPRYKIIEKRQSVAFWCNPISGHATLYWYQQILGQGPKLLIQFQNNGVVDDSQLPKDRFSAERLKGVDSTLKIQPAKLEDSAVYLCASSLGVQQYFGPGTRLTVT.

This chain links TRBV15 with TRBJ1-1; no clear D. Per the germline V gene, CDR1 is LNHNV and CDR2 is YYDKDF (reference sequence). The CDR3 is made up of 12 amino acids. V was trimmed by 5 bases and J by 4 bases, leaving 8 bases between them. The CDR3 region is CATSPSGTEAFF. CDR3 sequence (DNA): TGTGCCACCAGCCCCTCGGGCACTGAAGCTTTCTTT.

This clone was recorded only once. The V call is TRBV7-8, the J call TRBJ1-5; 8 bases align to TRBD1. The germline V gene encodes CDR1 SGHVS and CDR2 FQNEAQ. The CDR3 runs to 12 residues. The J segment lost 10 bases and the V segment lost 5 bases, leaving 4 bases of the junction unmatched. The CDR3: CASSPDRGPQHF. The DNA of the CDR3 is TGTGCCAGCAGCCCCGACAGGGGACCCCAGCATTTT.

The chain uses TRBV7-9 and TRBJ1-2, with TRBD1 as a possible D gene (6 bases). Trimming shortened V by 5 bases and J by 2 bases, and 18 bases separated the two germline ends. The CDR3 has 16 residues. In germline, CDR1 is SEHNR, CDR2 FQNEAQ (reference sequence). The CDR3 region is CASSTSRGHRNYGYTF. As DNA, the CDR3 is TGTGCCAGCAGCACCTCCCGGGGACACAGAAACTATGGCTACACCTTC.

The rearrangement uses TRBV5-5 and TRBJ2-7; D is uncertain. Trimming took off 0 bases at V and 1 base at J, with 11 bases between the two ends. The CDR3 loop spans 15 amino acids. Germline CDR1 is SGHKS and CDR2 is YYEKEE (reference sequence). CDR3 region: CASSLEPTGSYEQYF. The CDR3 region has the DNA TGTGCCAGCAGCTTGGAGCCGACGGGTTCCTACGAGCAGTACTTC.

This sequence joins TRBV7-8 and TRBJ1-1; D not certain. Deletions cut 5 bases from V and 0 bases from J, with 10 bases between. Germline CDR1 reads SGHVS; CDR2 reads FQNEAQ. CDR3 length equals 14 residues. The CDR3 DNA follows: TGTGCCAGCAGCGTGTCGGGAGTGAACACTGAAGCTTTCTTT. This gives the protein CASSVSGVNTEAFF.

CDR3 protein: CASSFDGLAGDYNEQFF. CDR3 nucleotides: TGTGCCAGCAGTTTCGATGGACTAGCGGGAGACTACAATGAGCAGTTCTTC. V gene TRBV27 combines with J gene TRBJ2-1; TRBD2 matches at 13 bases. Germline V CDR1 and CDR2: MNHEY, SMNVEV (reference sequence). V lost 3 bases to trimming and J lost 3 bases; unmatched junction nucleotides: 5. This CDR3 region has 17 residues.

This chain joins TRBV4-2 and TRBJ2-7, with 8 bases identical to TRBD2. Trimming removed 3 bases from V and 5 bases from J; junction bases left unmatched: 15. CDR1 is LGHNA, CDR2 YNFKEQ, per germline. The CDR3 length is 17 residues. CDR3 in DNA: TGTGCCAGCAGCCATGCCCCGGGACTAGGAAGGGGTGACGAGCAGTACTTC. Encoded protein: CASSHAPGLGRGDEQYF.

This chain joins TRBV19 and TRBJ2-6, with 10 bases aligning to TRBD1. The J segment lost 1 base and the V segment lost 6 bases, leaving 12 bases of the junction unmatched. CDR1 is LNHDA and CDR2 is SQIVND in the germline V gene (reference sequence). The CDR3 extends over 19 amino acids. The CDR3 loop is CASRGRRTGGPSGANVLTF. Here the CDR3 DNA reads TGTGCCAGTAGAGGACGTCGGACAGGGGGACCGTCTGGGGCCAACGTCCTGACTTTC.

The gene calls are TRBV18 and TRBJ2-1; D possibly corresponds to TRBD1 (6 bases). This CDR3 region has 15 residues. Germline CDR1 reads KGHSH; CDR2 reads LQKENI. The V end was cut by 6 bases, the J end by 2 bases, with 14 bases between. CDR3 protein: CASSLGTSAYNEQFF. DNA for the CDR3: TGTGCCAGCTCCCTTGGGACATCCGCCTACAATGAGCAGTTCTTC.

This chain uses TRBV2 with TRBJ2-1; 9 bases are a match to TRBD2. From germline, CDR1 is SNHLY and CDR2 FYNNEI. The CDR3 totals 16 residues. V lost 6 bases to trimming and J lost 7 bases; unmatched junction nucleotides: 13. Here the CDR3 reads CASRAPIAGVLNEQFF. The CDR3 DNA is TGTGCCAGCAGGGCACCAATAGCGGGAGTTTTGAATGAGCAGTTCTTC.

This clone was found a few times. Here the CDR3 DNA reads TGTGCCAGCAGCCAAGAGGGCCAAACTGGAAACACCATATATTTT. As protein: CASSQEGQTGNTIYF. This chain connects TRBV3-1 (or the pseudogene TRBV3-2) to TRBJ1-3; D unresolved. V was trimmed by 0 bases and J by 2 bases, leaving 8 bases between them. Germline loops: CDR1 LGHDT, CDR2 YNNKEL (reference sequence). The CDR3 runs to 15 residues.

The chain combines TRBV19 with TRBJ2-6, with D possibly TRBD2 on 5 matching bases. The germline gives CDR1 LNHDA, CDR2 SQIVND (reference sequence). With 8 bases removed from V and 1 base from J, the gap between germline ends came to 9 bases. The CDR3 is 14 amino acids. CDR3 sequence: CASGSGSGANVLTF. The CDR3, as DNA: TGTGCCAGTGGTTCGGGATCTGGGGCCAACGTCCTGACTTTC.

The chain carries TRBV7-9 and TRBJ1-2, with 9 bases matching TRBD1. Germline trimming cut 5 bases from V and 4 bases from J; bases unmatched to any gene: 11. The CDR3 extends over 16 amino acids. Germline assignment: CDR1 SEHNR and CDR2 FQNEAQ (reference sequence). The chain's CDR3 is CASSLDRGWFGYGYTF. CDR3 nucleotide sequence: TGTGCCAGCAGCCTCGACAGGGGGTGGTTTGGCTATGGCTACACCTTC.

The V and J genes are TRBV18 and TRBJ1-2, with D maybe TRBD1 (6 bases). Germline V lookup: CDR1 KGHSH, CDR2 LQKENI. The CDR3 spans 14 residues. V gave up 2 bases and J gave up 8 bases, with 15 bases separating them. The CDR3, as DNA: TGTGCCAGCTCACCAAACAGGGAAGTCTGGGGCTACACCTTC. Protein product: CASSPNREVWGYTF.

This clone was picked up one time. V gene TRBV29-1 combines with J gene TRBJ2-3; the match to TRBD2 covers 7 bases. This CDR3 region has 13 residues. Germline V lookup: CDR1 SQVTM, CDR2 ANQGSEA. V was clipped by 7 bases and J by 2 bases; unmatched bases: 6. The CDR3 is CSGNSGSTDTQYF. In DNA form, the CDR3 reads TGCAGCGGTAATAGCGGGTCCACAGATACGCAGTATTTT.

The table lists this clone with many counts. This sequence joins TRBV4-2 and TRBJ2-7; TRBD1 aligns across 12 bases. V gave up 0 bases and J gave up 8 bases; unmatched junction bases: 5. In germline, CDR1 is LGHNA, CDR2 YNFKEQ. The CDR3 loop spans 15 amino acids. CDR3 sequence (DNA): TGTGCCAGCAGCCAAGAGGGGGACAGGGGGCCTAAGCAGTACTTC. This codes for CASSQEGDRGPKQYF.

V and J are TRBV5-1 and TRBJ2-3, with 9 positions matching TRBD1. Trimming took 5 bases from V and 2 from J; bases not matched to a gene: 12. The V gene's germline CDR1 is SGHRS and CDR2 YFSETQ. This CDR3 has 17 amino acids. CDR3 DNA sequence: TGCGCCAGCAGTTCTAAGGGACAGGGCCCATACACAGATACGCAGTATTTT. Amino acids: CASSSKGQGPYTDTQYF.

CDR3 sequence: CASSLDRETQYF. The DNA for the CDR3 is TGTGCCAGCAGCTTAGACCGGGAGACCCAGTACTTC. J is TRBJ2-5 and V is TRBV7-9, with unresolved D. V gave up 1 base and J gave up 5 bases, with 5 bases separating them. This CDR3 has 12 residues. The germline V gene has CDR1 SEHNR and CDR2 FQNEAQ (reference sequence).

This clone appeared a single time. The rearrangement links TRBV5-4 to TRBJ2-1, with D perhaps TRBD2 (5 bases). Germline V lookup: CDR1 SGHNT, CDR2 YYREEE (reference sequence). V dropped 5 bases and J dropped 9 bases, with 18 bases sitting between them. The CDR3 is 14 residues long. CDR3 amino acids: CASSLRAGEAEQFF. CDR3 in DNA: TGTGCCAGCAGTCTGCGGGCAGGAGAGGCTGAGCAGTTCTTC. The variable domain in full, with the rest retrieved from reference TRBV5-4 and TRBJ2-1, is ETGVTQSPTHLIKTRGQQVTLRCSSQSGHNTVSWYQQALGQGPQFIFQYYREEENGRGNFPPRFSGLQFPNYSSELNVNALELDDSALYLCASSLRAGEAEQFFGPGTRLTVL.

On this clone: This CDR3 is also generated by other DNA sequences in the sample. The J gene is TRBJ2-5, the V gene TRBV19, with 7 bases fitting TRBD1. Germline V gives CDR1 LNHDA, CDR2 SQIVND (reference sequence). J gave up 5 bases and V 4 bases, and 1 base lay outside the gene matches. The CDR3 runs 12 residues. CDR3 sequence reads: CASSSRGETQYF. CDR3 in DNA: TGTGCCAGTAGTAGCAGGGGGGAGACCCAGTACTTC.

The V call is TRBV9, the J call TRBJ2-5; a weak D match, TRBD2 (7 bases). Germline-derived CDR1 and CDR2 are SGDLS and YYNGEE. This CDR3 spans 14 amino acids. V lost 5 bases and J lost 4, with 15 bases in between. CDR3 sequence: CASSGGGLLETQYF. CDR3 coding DNA: TGTGCCAGCAGTGGGGGGGGCCTTTTAGAGACCCAGTACTTC.

The chain couples TRBV12-3 or TRBV12-4 to TRBJ2-7, with D uncertain. The CDR3 contains 13 residues. Between the trimmed V and J ends, which lost 1 base and 4 bases, there was a span of 8 bases. The CDR3 DNA sequence: TGTGCCAGCAGTTTAGTGTCGTCTTACGAGCAGTACTTC. Protein sequence: CASSLVSSYEQYF.

This clone showed up many times. The chain recombines TRBV11-2 with TRBJ2-7; D might be TRBD1 (5 bases). Germline CDR1 SGHAT, CDR2 FQNNGV. V was clipped by 1 base and J by 6 bases, with 13 bases between them. The CDR3 covers 14 residues. CDR3 sequence: CASSLGAGYREQYF. The CDR3 DNA is TGTGCCAGCAGCTTAGGTGCAGGGTATCGCGAGCAGTACTTC.

The chain couples TRBV29-1 to TRBJ2-2, with 7 bases that match TRBD2. This CDR3 is built from 14 residues. The germline V gene encodes CDR1 SQVTM and CDR2 ANQGSEA. V lost 3 bases to trimming and J lost 6 bases; unmatched junction nucleotides: 7. CDR3 sequence (DNA): TGCAGCGTTGATAGTACTAGCGCCCCCGGGGAGCTGTTTTTT. Translation gives CSVDSTSAPGELFF.

The V gene is TRBV25-1, the J gene TRBJ2-3, with D uncertain. Germline V gene data show CDR1 as MGHDK and CDR2 as SYGVNS. Between the trimmed V and J ends, which lost 1 base and 1 base, there was a span of 3 bases. This CDR3 has 13 amino acids. CDR3 protein: CASSESGTDTQYF. The CDR3 nucleotides read TGTGCCAGCAGTGAATCGGGCACAGATACGCAGTATTTT. Based on the CDR3 plus reference TRBV25-1 and TRBJ2-3, the full variable domain is EADIYQTPRYLVIGTGKKITLECSQTMGHDKMYWYQQDPGMELHLIHYSYGVNSTEKGDLSSESTVSRIRTEHFPLTLESARPSHTSQYLCASSESGTDTQYFGPGTRLTVL.